The present TCR beta chain was sequenced within a study of cytomegalovirus exposure and HLA in healthy donors. Recording of this donor's CMV serostatus was not done. There are a few counts of this clone. The PCR made use of 60 Vbeta and 13 Jbeta primers. Original processing methods: In a later analysis, the count reached some 73 million unique TCR beta chains, with roughly 11 million shared. Repertoires were generated with immunoSEQ multiplex PCR, while TCRdb's copy carries only in-frame clones and drops some. V, J and clone size are taken as reported in that table, and D and trimming were inferred from the DNA itself. In the table there are some 130,000 clones, 80% of which are singletons. Material: PBMCs. The TCR comes from a man younger than 45 in good health.

In nucleotides, the CDR3 is TGTGCCAGCAGTAGACAGTACGCCCGCTGGGAGACCCAGTACTTC. Its protein is CASSRQYARWETQYF. J is TRBJ2-5 and V is TRBV6-1; TRBD1 might be the D (5 bases). Deletions cut 5 bases from V and 5 bases from J, with 18 bases between. Germline-derived CDR1 and CDR2 are MNHNS and SASEGT. The CDR3 is 15 residues long.